A selection of T cell receptor beta chains follows, all from one sample in a study of blood T cell repertoires in COVID-19. This table comes from immunoSEQ multiplex PCR, and its TCRdb copy is limited to in-frame clones, with some not included. The sample gives about 79,000 clones, about 87% of which show up once; approximately 4.4% is in the top ten. The sample taken for sequencing was peripheral blood. All receptors derive from a man aged 50-59 years with active COVID-19. The CDR3 runs from the conserved cysteine through the conserved F or W. The D gene is left open where the match is weak. Expanded clones get a size class; other rows say once, few or many, or leave the size out.

J gene | clone size | V gene | D gene | CDR3 protein | CDR3 DNA
TRBJ2-2 | - | TRBV7-9 | - | CASSLAAASSNTGELFF | TGTGCCAGCAGCTTAGCGGCGGCTAGCTCTAACACCGGGGAGCTGTTTTTT
TRBJ1-2 | once | TRBV19 | - | CASSTVDSTFGGYTF | TGTGCCAGTAGTACGGTGGACAGCACCTTCGGTGGCTACACCTTC
TRBJ2-5 | - | TRBV14 | - | CASSQDLEIETQYF | TGTGCCAGCAGCCAAGATTTAGAAATAGAGACCCAGTACTTC
TRBJ2-3 | - | TRBV2 | - | CASRWSETGRTQYF | TGTGCCAGCCGTTGGAGCGAGACAGGCAGGACGCAGTATTTT
TRBJ2-3 | - | TRBV4-3 | TRBD2 | CASSQGDRIRLAGGTDTQYF | TGCGCCAGCAGCCAAGGGGACAGGATTCGACTAGCGGGGGGGACAGATACGCAGTATTTT
TRBJ1-1 | - | TRBV5-1 | TRBD1 | CASSLGDSRDSTEAFF | TGCGCCAGCAGCTTGGGCGACTCCCGGGACAGCACTGAAGCTTTCTTT
TRBJ1-1 | - | TRBV18 | TRBD1 | CASSPTDRGQNTEAFF | TGTGCCAGCTCACCGACGGACAGGGGACAGAACACTGAAGCTTTCTTT
TRBJ2-7 | - | TRBV6-5 | TRBD1 | CASTGQAYEQYF | TGTGCCAGTACAGGACAGGCCTACGAGCAGTACTTC
TRBJ2-2 | - | TRBV5-4 | TRBD2 | CASSLSGSGVSGELFF | TGTGCCAGCAGCCTAAGCGGGAGTGGTGTATCCGGGGAGCTGTTTTTT
TRBJ2-3 | - | TRBV7-9 | TRBD1 | CATSGTGSIAPFTDTQYF | TGTGCCACCTCCGGGACAGGCTCTATAGCACCCTTCACAGATACGCAGTATTTT
TRBJ2-5 | - | TRBV11-2 | TRBD2 | CASSFGGGARYSSVETQYF | TGTGCCAGCAGCTTCGGGGGAGGGGCACGGTACAGTTCTGTTGAGACCCAGTACTTC
TRBJ1-1 | - | TRBV25-1 | - | CASSEWRAGLTEAFF | TGTGCCAGCAGTGAATGGCGGGCCGGGTTGACTGAAGCTTTCTTT
TRBJ1-1 | - | TRBV6-5 | TRBD1 | CASSPGTGGIAEAFF | TGTGCCAGCAGTCCCGGGACAGGTGGAATCGCTGAAGCTTTCTTT
TRBJ1-3 | - | TRBV7-2 | - | CASSLPYSGNTIYF | TGTGCCAGCAGCCTTCCGTACTCTGGAAACACCATATATTTT
TRBJ1-2 | - | TRBV6-5 | - | CASSYSTYGFYGYTF | TGTGCCAGCAGTTACTCTACCTACGGGTTTTATGGCTACACCTTC
TRBJ2-2 | once | TRBV28 | TRBD2 | CASSLGLAVGELFF | TGTGCCAGCAGTTTAGGACTAGCGGTCGGGGAGCTGTTTTTT
TRBJ1-2 | - | TRBV9 | - | CASSRDGQLTYGYTF | TGTGCCAGCAGCCGGGATGGACAGCTGACGTATGGCTACACCTTC
TRBJ1-4 | - | TRBV3-1/TRBV3-2 | TRBD1 | CASSLGGQGNEKLFF | TGTGCCAGCAGCCTGGGGGGACAGGGAAATGAAAAACTGTTTTTT
TRBJ2-7 | - | TRBV7-6 | - | CASSPASTGYEQYF | TGTGCCAGCAGCCCCGCGTCGACAGGCTACGAGCAGTACTTC
TRBJ1-3 | - | TRBV5-1 | TRBD1 | CASGDSASGNTIYF | TGCGCCAGCGGGGACAGCGCCTCTGGAAACACCATATATTTT
TRBJ2-2 | - | TRBV7-2 | TRBD2 | CASALGTSGRAATGELFF | TGTGCCAGCGCCCTCGGGACTAGCGGGAGGGCCGCCACCGGGGAGCTGTTTTTT
TRBJ2-7 | once | TRBV6-4 | TRBD1 | CASSDRGQEAYEQYF | TGTGCCAGCAGTGACCGGGGACAGGAGGCCTACGAGCAGTACTTC
TRBJ1-5 | - | TRBV5-3 | - | CARSPLVGTYSNQPQHF | TGTGCCAGAAGCCCCCTCGTCGGGACTTATAGCAATCAGCCCCAGCATTTT
TRBJ2-7 | - | TRBV21-1 | - | CASRGPFSGGPSYEQYF | TGTGCCAGCAGGGGTCCATTTAGCGGCGGCCCCTCCTACGAGCAGTACTTC
TRBJ2-1 | - | TRBV12-5 | - | CASGLVLRNEQFF | TGTGCTAGTGGTTTGGTATTGAGGAATGAGCAGTTCTTC
TRBJ2-7 | - | TRBV10-3 | TRBD1 | CAISESGQYEQYF | TGTGCCATCAGTGAGTCGGGACAGTACGAGCAGTACTTC
TRBJ2-1 | - | TRBV2 | TRBD2 | CASSEGLAGVIVWPRNEQFF | TGTGCCAGCAGTGAGGGGCTAGCGGGAGTAATAGTGTGGCCACGCAATGAGCAGTTCTTC
TRBJ1-4 | - | TRBV3-1/TRBV3-2 | - | CASSQGTLTNEKLFF | TGTGCCAGCAGCCAAGGGACACTAACTAATGAAAAACTGTTTTTT
TRBJ1-2 | - | TRBV6-6 | - | CASSYETRGYTF | TGTGCCAGCAGTTACGAAACTAGGGGCTACACCTTC
TRBJ1-5 | - | TRBV6-5 | TRBD1 | CASTDRGGQPQHF | TGTGCCAGCACAGACAGGGGGGGTCAGCCCCAGCATTTT
TRBJ2-2 | - | TRBV5-1 | - | CASSLQSSNTGELFF | TGCGCCAGCAGTTTACAGAGTTCGAACACCGGGGAGCTGTTTTTT
TRBJ2-5 | - | TRBV7-2 | - | CASSSRNQETQYF | TGTGCCAGCAGCTCCAGGAATCAAGAGACCCAGTACTTC